The 25 T cell receptor beta chains below all came from one sample that was sequenced in a study of T cells in Graves' hyperthyroidism and ophthalmopathy. The investigators amplified TCR beta CDR3 regions from RNA transcripts. First-round RT-PCR of the TCR CDR3 relied on the HTBI primer set. Each CDR3 protein gets one entry after TCRdb re-called the multiplex PCR reads with MiXCR. Of some 560,000 distinct CDR3 sequences listed, around 13% were seen once; the top ten hold more than 11%. Sequenced: blood. These receptors all come from a woman aged 40 to 50 with Graves' hyperthyroidism.

Remarks on this clonotype: A read error may be the cause here, since a much bigger clone is one base away. This sequence joins TRBV12-3 or TRBV12-4 and TRBJ1-2; 7 bases are a match to TRBD1. CDR3 length equals 13 residues. CDR3 nucleotide sequence: TGTACCAGCAGTTTGACAGGGTCGGGAAGCTACACCTTC. Residues: CTSSLTGSGSYTF.

The chain couples TRBV5-1 to TRBJ2-1, with 8 bases matching TRBD2. The CDR3 contains 15 residues. With V trimmed by 3 bases and J by 5 bases, 7 bases remained unmatched. Germline V CDR1 and CDR2: SGHRS, YFSETQ. The CDR3: CASSSGLVLNNEQFF. The CDR3, as DNA: TGCGCCAGCAGCTCGGGACTAGTCCTTAACAATGAGCAGTTCTTC.

This clonotype was recorded many times. The rearrangement uses TRBV27 and TRBJ1-1; 10 positions match TRBD1. The CDR3 contains 14 residues. The ends lost 10 bases at V and 3 bases at J; junction bases unmatched: 8. Germline V CDR1 and CDR2: MNHEY, SMNVEV (reference sequence). The CDR3 here is CATGQGHRYTEAFF. The CDR3 coding sequence is TGTGCCACGGGACAGGGGCATAGGTACACTGAAGCTTTCTTT.

This rearrangement joins TRBV27 to TRBJ2-5; the match to TRBD2 covers 12 bases. V lost 10 bases and J lost 4; bases outside the gene matches: 16. CDR3 length equals 17 residues. Germline lookup yields CDR1 MNHEY and CDR2 SMNVEV (reference sequence). The DNA of the CDR3 is TGTGCCACCCCGACTAGCGGGAGTCAAAGGCCGGCAGAGACCCAGTACTTC. This encodes CATPTSGSQRPAETQYF.

This clonotype came up many times. The J gene is TRBJ2-3, the V gene TRBV7-3; D is perhaps TRBD2 (5 bases). The CDR3 totals 13 residues. Germline V gene sequence: CDR1 SGHTA, CDR2 FQGTGA. V was clipped by 3 bases and J by 4 bases, with 8 bases between them. CDR3 amino acids: CASSFGSADTQYF. The CDR3 region has the DNA TGTGCCAGCAGCTTCGGTAGCGCAGATACGCAGTATTTT.

The sample holds a few counts of this clonotype. V is TRBV20-1 and J is TRBJ2-2, with D possibly being TRBD1 (5 bases). The germline V and J ends were trimmed by 0 bases and 3 bases, with 11 bases remaining between them. Germline values: CDR1 DFQATT, CDR2 SNEGSKA (reference sequence). The CDR3 contains 15 residues. The CDR3 loop is CSARDLDRYTGELFF. The CDR3 nucleotides read TGCAGTGCTAGAGATCTCGACAGATACACCGGGGAGCTGTTTTTT.

The V and J genes are TRBV3-1 and TRBJ1-2; 7 bases are a match to TRBD1. Trimming took 4 bases from V and 1 from J; bases not matched to a gene: 3. The CDR3 loop spans 14 amino acids. Per germline, CDR1 LGHDT and CDR2 YNNKEL (reference sequence). CDR3 in DNA: TGTGCCAGCAGCCGGGACAGCGATAACTATGGCTACACCTTC. Its translation is CASSRDSDNYGYTF.

This clonotype was seen many times. V usage is TRBV7-2 and J usage is TRBJ2-7; 13 nucleotides align to TRBD2. Germline V gives CDR1 SGHTA, CDR2 FQGNSA. This CDR3 comprises 16 residues. J gave up 3 bases and V 5 bases, and 7 bases lay outside the gene matches. The CDR3: CASSPNGLAGVYEQYF. The CDR3 DNA sequence: TGTGCCAGCAGCCCCAATGGACTAGCGGGAGTCTACGAGCAGTACTTC.

This clonotype came up many times. The rearrangement uses TRBV27 and TRBJ2-1; 10 nucleotides agree with TRBD2. CDR1 and CDR2 from the germline V gene are MNHEY and SMNVEV (reference sequence). The CDR3 has 17 residues. Trimming cost V 5 bases and J 0 bases; bases outside gene matches: 7. The CDR3 loop is CASSPGLAVSSYNEQFF. In DNA, the CDR3 is TGTGCCAGCAGTCCCGGACTAGCGGTTAGCTCCTACAATGAGCAGTTCTTC.

In its sample, this clonotype was seen many times. J is TRBJ2-5 and V is TRBV12-3 or TRBV12-4; 9 positions agree with TRBD1. The CDR3 sequence is 15 residues long. V shed 1 base and J 6 bases; nucleotides not matched to a gene: 6. DNA for the CDR3: TGTGCCAGCAGTTTAGGGACAGGGGAATCGAAGACCCAGTACTTC. Residues: CASSLGTGESKTQYF.

This clonotype appeared a few times. The chain recombines TRBV24-1 with TRBJ2-5; 7 bases map to TRBD2. There are 17 residues in the CDR3. Germline V gene sequence: CDR1 KGHDR, CDR2 SFDVKD. J gave up 2 bases and V 4 bases, and 12 bases lay outside the gene matches. CDR3 sequence reads: CATSDPQLGGRQETQYF. CDR3 sequence (DNA): TGTGCCACCAGTGACCCCCAGTTGGGGGGGAGGCAAGAGACCCAGTACTTC.

This clonotype has a count of ten or more. V is TRBV28 and J is TRBJ1-6; 7 nucleotides agree with TRBD1. J was trimmed by 6 bases and V by 5 bases; bases with no gene match: 16. The CDR3 is 18 residues long. Per germline, CDR1 MDHEN and CDR2 SYDVKM. The CDR3 sequence is CASSASRQGPTPNSPLHF. CDR3 coding DNA: TGTGCCAGCAGTGCTTCTCGACAGGGCCCAACTCCTAATTCACCCCTCCACTTT.

This clonotype was found many times. The J gene is TRBJ1-1, the V gene TRBV7-2; a weak D match, TRBD1 (5 bases). The CDR3 sequence is 14 residues long. From germline, CDR1 is SGHTA and CDR2 FQGNSA. V was shortened by 7 bases and J by 1 base, with 13 bases between the two germline ends. This chain's CDR3 is CASKLGPTNTEAFF. The CDR3 bases are TGTGCCAGCAAGCTGGGGCCGACGAACACTGAAGCTTTCTTT.

The rearrangement links TRBV19 to TRBJ2-2; TRBD2 aligns across 15 bases. The CDR3 length is 18 residues. The V gene end was trimmed by 7 bases and the J gene end by 3 bases; junction bases not matched to a gene: 9. The germline V gene encodes CDR1 LNHDA and CDR2 SQIVND (reference sequence). CDR3 coding DNA: TGTGCCAGTACCCGTGGACTAGCGGGAGGGCCGGACACCGGGGAGCTGTTTTTT. Encoded protein: CASTRGLAGGPDTGELFF.

This sequence joins TRBV7-9 and TRBJ2-7; no firm D call. V was shortened by 4 bases and J by 3 bases, with 7 bases between the two germline ends. Germline CDR1 is SEHNR and CDR2 is FQNEAQ (reference sequence). This CDR3 is built from 12 residues. The CDR3 spells CASSSEIYEQYF. The CDR3 region has the DNA TGTGCCAGCAGCTCTGAAATCTACGAGCAGTACTTC.

The chain carries TRBV20-1 and TRBJ2-7; the match to TRBD1 covers 9 bases. This CDR3 region has 13 residues. With 5 bases clipped from V and 5 bases from J, the junction kept 7 bases outside the gene matches. In germline, CDR1 is DFQATT, CDR2 SNEGSKA (reference sequence). The CDR3 spells CSADRDRVDEQYF. In DNA form, the CDR3 reads TGCAGTGCTGACCGGGACAGGGTGGACGAGCAGTACTTC.

This clonotype was detected a few times. V and J are TRBV2 and TRBJ1-2, with a possible D match to TRBD1 (5 bases). V lost 8 bases, J lost 11 bases, and 18 bases lay in between. Germline CDR1 reads SNHLY; CDR2 reads FYNNEI. The CDR3 length is 12 residues. CDR3: CASSLIGGGYTF. In DNA, the CDR3 is TGTGCCAGCTCCTTAATTGGGGGGGGATACACCTTC.

This clonotype was seen a handful of times. V gene TRBV6-4 combines with J gene TRBJ2-7; 7 bases line up with TRBD2. The CDR3 is 14 residues long. The junction had 12 bases not matched to a gene; V was cut back by 10 bases and J by 3 bases. Germline V lookup: CDR1 MRHNA, CDR2 SNTAGT. The CDR3 spells CATRAAGDSYEQYF. CDR3 DNA sequence: TGTGCCACCCGCGCGGCGGGAGATAGCTACGAGCAGTACTTC.

The chain is built from TRBV2 and TRBJ2-7; D gene unclear. Germline CDR1 is SNHLY and CDR2 is FYNNEI. The CDR3 extends over 13 amino acids. Deletions cut 4 bases from V and 4 bases from J, with 11 bases between. For the CDR3, the DNA is TGTGCCAGCAGTGTTTCGGGCCCATACGAGCAGTACTTC. Its protein is CASSVSGPYEQYF.

This clonotype was seen many times. This rearrangement joins TRBV5-1 to TRBJ2-7; 8 positions agree with TRBD2. Germline lookup yields CDR1 SGHRS and CDR2 YFSETQ. CDR3 length: 15 amino acids. With 3 bases clipped from V and 6 bases from J, the junction kept 11 bases outside the gene matches. CDR3 region: CASSSETTSAGEQYF. As DNA, the CDR3 is TGCGCCAGCAGCTCCGAGACGACTAGCGCGGGCGAGCAGTACTTC.

This clonotype was counted at least ten times. This chain uses TRBV6-1 with TRBJ1-1; D remains ambiguous. The germline CDR1 and CDR2 sequences are MNHNS and SASEGT. Trimming removed 2 bases from V and 6 bases from J, with 13 bases in between. The CDR3 has 14 residues. CDR3 coding DNA: TGTGCCAGCAGTGAATTGACCCCGGTCGCTGAAGCTTTCTTT. Translating gives CASSELTPVAEAFF.

This clonotype showed up just a few times. A much larger clone lies a single base off, so this may be a read error. This chain links TRBV7-3 with TRBJ2-1; 11 positions agree with TRBD2. The CDR3 spans 14 residues. CDR1 and CDR2 (germline): SGHTA, FQGTGA. The ends lost 4 bases at V and 10 bases at J; junction bases unmatched: 6. CDR3 coding DNA: TGTGCCAGCAGCTCGGATTTAGCGGGAGGGGAGCAGTTCTTC. Its protein product is CASSSDLAGGEQFF.

This clonotype was seen ten or more times. The chain combines TRBV12-3 or TRBV12-4 with TRBJ2-7, with 8 bases aligning to TRBD2. V shed 6 bases and J 5 bases; nucleotides not matched to a gene: 6. The CDR3 has 13 residues. The CDR3 coding sequence is TGTGCCAGCAGGTCGCGGGAGGTGAACGAGCAGTACTTC. Protein: CASRSREVNEQYF.

This clonotype was found many times. The chain recombines TRBV3-1 with TRBJ1-1, with D possibly matching TRBD1 (5 bases). Trimming shortened V by 0 bases and J by 6 bases, and 11 bases separated the two germline ends. This CDR3 has 14 residues. Per germline, CDR1 LGHDT and CDR2 YNNKEL (reference sequence). The CDR3: CASSQEAQAPEAFF. CDR3 bases: TGTGCCAGCAGCCAAGAGGCACAGGCACCTGAAGCTTTCTTT.

In the case of this clonotype: A much bigger clone sits one base away, suggesting this may be a read error. The CDR3 spells CASSPLTGNEQYF. The CDR3, as DNA: TGTGCCAGCAGCCCTCTAACGGGAAACGAGCAGTACTTC. The V and J genes are TRBV7-2 and TRBJ2-7; D perhaps matches TRBD2 (5 bases). CDR1 SGHTA and CDR2 FQGNSA come from the germline V gene. Trimming took 5 bases from V and 5 from J, leaving 13 bases between them. The CDR3 runs 13 residues.